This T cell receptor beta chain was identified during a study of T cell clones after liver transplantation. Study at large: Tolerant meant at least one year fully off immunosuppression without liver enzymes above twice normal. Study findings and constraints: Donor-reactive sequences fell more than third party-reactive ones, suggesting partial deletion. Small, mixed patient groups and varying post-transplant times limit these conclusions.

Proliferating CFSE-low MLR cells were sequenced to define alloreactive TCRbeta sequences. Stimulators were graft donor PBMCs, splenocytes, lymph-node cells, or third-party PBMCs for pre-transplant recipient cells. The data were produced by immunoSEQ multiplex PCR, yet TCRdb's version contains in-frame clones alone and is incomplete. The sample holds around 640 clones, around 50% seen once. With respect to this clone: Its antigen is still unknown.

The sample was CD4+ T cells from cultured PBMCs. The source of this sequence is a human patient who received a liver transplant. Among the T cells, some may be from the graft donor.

In nucleotides, the CDR3 is TGTGCCAGCAGTGAGAGGACAGTCACTAATGAAAAACTGTTTTTT. It is translated as CASSERTVTNEKLFF. The chain combines TRBV28 with TRBJ1-4; D is possibly TRBD1 (6 bases). CDR1 is MDHEN and CDR2 is SYDVKM in the germline V gene. The CDR3 is made up of 15 amino acids. Trimming left V 5 bases short and J 2 bases short, with 12 bases between. The variable domain in full, completed from reference TRBV28 and TRBJ1-4, reads DVKVTQSSRYLVKRTGEKVFLECVQDMDHENMFWYRQDPGLGLRLIYFSYDVKMKEKGDIPEGYSVSREKKERFSLILESASTNQTSMYLCASSERTVTNEKLFFGSGTQLSVL.